This T cell receptor beta chain came from a study of OX40 agonist ivuxolimab in advanced cancers. Study overall: Ivuxolimab, an agonistic anti-OX40 (CD134) antibody, was given to patients. Patients in the trial were receiving intravenous ivuxolimab every 2 weeks, at doses of 0.01 to 10 mg/kg. In three patients, partial responses were observed, one with hepatocellular carcinoma and two with cutaneous melanoma. Study findings and constraints: In general, CD8+ T cells held more expanded clones than CD4+ did, on average.

This clone was detected a few times. The antigen is undetermined. Clones were sequenced by immunoSEQ multiplex PCR, and TCRdb holds only the in-frame ones, with some missing. The sample carries around 71,000 clones, roughly nine tenths recorded once. The CDR3 consists of 19 residues. Trimming removed 5 bases from V and 4 bases from J; junction bases left unmatched: 16. Germline V CDR1 and CDR2: MNHEY, SMNVEV (reference sequence). The origin of this receptor is an adult with an advanced solid tumor such as melanoma, head and neck, liver or kidney cancer. This rearrangement joins TRBV27 to TRBJ2-3; 12 nucleotides match TRBD2. The sample was CD4+ or CD8+ T cells sorted from blood, taken in a trial of the OX40 agonist ivuxolimab. The CDR3 DNA sequence: TGTGCCAGCAGTATTACCGGGACAGGGGCTAGCGGGAGGGCAGATACGCAGTATTTT. It codes for CASSITGTGASGRADTQYF.